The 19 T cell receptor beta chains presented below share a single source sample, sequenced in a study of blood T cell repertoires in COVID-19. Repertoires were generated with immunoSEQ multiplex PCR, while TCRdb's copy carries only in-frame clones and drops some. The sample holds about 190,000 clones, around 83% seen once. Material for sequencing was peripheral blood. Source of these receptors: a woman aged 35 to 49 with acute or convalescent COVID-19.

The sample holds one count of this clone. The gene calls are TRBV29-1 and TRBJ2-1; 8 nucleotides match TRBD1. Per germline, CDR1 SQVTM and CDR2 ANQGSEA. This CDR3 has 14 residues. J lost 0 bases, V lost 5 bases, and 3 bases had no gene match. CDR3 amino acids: CSVRTGSSYNEQFF. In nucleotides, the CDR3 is TGCAGCGTTCGGACAGGGAGCTCCTACAATGAGCAGTTCTTC.

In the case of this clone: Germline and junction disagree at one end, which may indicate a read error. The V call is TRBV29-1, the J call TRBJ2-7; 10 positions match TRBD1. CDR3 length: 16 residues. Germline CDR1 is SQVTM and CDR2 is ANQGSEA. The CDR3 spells CSVEGTGDSRTYEQYF. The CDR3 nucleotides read TGCAGCGTCGAAGGGACAGGGGACTCCCGAACCTACGAGCAGTACTTC.

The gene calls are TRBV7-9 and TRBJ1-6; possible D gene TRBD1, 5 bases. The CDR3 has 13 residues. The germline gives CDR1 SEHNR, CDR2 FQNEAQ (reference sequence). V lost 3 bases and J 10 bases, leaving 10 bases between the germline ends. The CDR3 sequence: CASSLPGESPLHF. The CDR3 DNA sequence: TGTGCCAGCAGCTTGCCGGGGGAGTCACCCCTCCACTTT.

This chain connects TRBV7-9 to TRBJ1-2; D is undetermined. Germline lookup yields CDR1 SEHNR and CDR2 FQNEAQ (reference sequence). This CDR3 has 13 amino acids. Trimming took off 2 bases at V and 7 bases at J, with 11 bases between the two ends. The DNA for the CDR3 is TGTGCCAGCAGCTTATACTCCTCTGGTGGCTACACCTTC. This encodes CASSLYSSGGYTF.

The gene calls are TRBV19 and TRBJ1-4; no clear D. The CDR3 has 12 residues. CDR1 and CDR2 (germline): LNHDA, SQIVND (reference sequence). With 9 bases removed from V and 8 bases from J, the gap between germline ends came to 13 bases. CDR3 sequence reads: CASSTAGEKLFF. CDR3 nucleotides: TGTGCCAGCTCGACGGCGGGGGAAAAACTGTTTTTT.

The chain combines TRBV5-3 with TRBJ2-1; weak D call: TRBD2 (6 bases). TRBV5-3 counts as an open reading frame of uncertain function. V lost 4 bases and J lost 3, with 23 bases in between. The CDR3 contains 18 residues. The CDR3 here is CARSPPVETREVYNEQFF. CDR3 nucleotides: TGTGCCAGAAGCCCACCTGTGGAAACTAGGGAGGTCTACAATGAGCAGTTCTTC.

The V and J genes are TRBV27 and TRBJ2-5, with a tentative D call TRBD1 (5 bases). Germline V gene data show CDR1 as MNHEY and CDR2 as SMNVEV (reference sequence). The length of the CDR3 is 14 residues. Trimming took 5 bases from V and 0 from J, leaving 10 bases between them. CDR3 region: CASSAAGNQETQYF. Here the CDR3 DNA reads TGTGCCAGCAGTGCCGCAGGGAACCAAGAGACCCAGTACTTC.

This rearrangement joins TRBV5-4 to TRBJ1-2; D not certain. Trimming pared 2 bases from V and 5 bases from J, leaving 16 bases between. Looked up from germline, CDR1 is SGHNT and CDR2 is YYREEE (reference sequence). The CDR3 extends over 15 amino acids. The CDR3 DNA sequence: TGTGCCAGCAGCTTAGGGAGAGATTTCGGGTATGGCTACACCTTC. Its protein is CASSLGRDFGYGYTF.

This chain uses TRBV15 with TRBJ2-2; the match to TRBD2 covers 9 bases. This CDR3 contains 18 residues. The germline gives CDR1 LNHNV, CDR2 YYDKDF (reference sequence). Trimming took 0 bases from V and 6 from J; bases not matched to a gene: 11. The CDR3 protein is CATSRDIISGGLSGELFF. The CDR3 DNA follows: TGTGCCACCAGCAGAGATATTATTAGCGGGGGTTTGTCCGGGGAGCTGTTTTTT.

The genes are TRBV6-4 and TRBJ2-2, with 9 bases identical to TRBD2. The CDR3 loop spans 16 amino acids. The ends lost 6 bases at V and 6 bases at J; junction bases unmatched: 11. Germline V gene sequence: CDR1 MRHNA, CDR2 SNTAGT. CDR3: CASSPVAGEVPGELFF. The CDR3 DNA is TGTGCCAGCAGCCCCGTAGCGGGAGAGGTCCCCGGGGAGCTGTTTTTT.

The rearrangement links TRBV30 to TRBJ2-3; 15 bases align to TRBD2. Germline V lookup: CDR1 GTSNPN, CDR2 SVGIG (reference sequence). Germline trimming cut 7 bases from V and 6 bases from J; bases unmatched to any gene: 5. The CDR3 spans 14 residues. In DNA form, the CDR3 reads TGTGCCTTGGGACTAGCGGGAGGCGGGGATACGCAGTATTTT. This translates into CALGLAGGGDTQYF.

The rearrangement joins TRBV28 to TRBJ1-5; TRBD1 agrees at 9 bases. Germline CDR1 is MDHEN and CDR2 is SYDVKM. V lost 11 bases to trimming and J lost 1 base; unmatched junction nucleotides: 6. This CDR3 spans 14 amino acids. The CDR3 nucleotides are TGTGCCGGAGAGACAGGGGGAAGCAATCAGCCCCAGCATTTT. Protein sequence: CAGETGGSNQPQHF.

This CDR3 reads CASSPIWRGPDQPQHF. The CDR3 DNA reads TGTGCCAGCAGCCCTATTTGGAGGGGCCCCGATCAGCCCCAGCATTTT. The genes are TRBV27 and TRBJ1-5; the D gene is possibly TRBD1 (5 bases). Trimming cost V 6 bases and J 5 bases, with 20 bases left between them. Germline V lookup: CDR1 MNHEY, CDR2 SMNVEV (reference sequence). CDR3 size: 16 residues.

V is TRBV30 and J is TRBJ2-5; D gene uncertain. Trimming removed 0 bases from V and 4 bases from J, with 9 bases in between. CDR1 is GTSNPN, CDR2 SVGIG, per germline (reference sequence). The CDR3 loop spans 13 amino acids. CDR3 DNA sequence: TGTGCCTGGAGTGTACCTAACAGAGAGACCCAGTACTTC. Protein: CAWSVPNRETQYF.

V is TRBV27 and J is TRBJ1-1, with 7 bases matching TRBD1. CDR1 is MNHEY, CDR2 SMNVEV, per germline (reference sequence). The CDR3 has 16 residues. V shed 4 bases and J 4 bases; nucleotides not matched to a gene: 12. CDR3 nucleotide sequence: TGTGCCAGCAGTTGGTCAGGGGGGCTGGGGGGCACTGAAGCTTTCTTT. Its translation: CASSWSGGLGGTEAFF.

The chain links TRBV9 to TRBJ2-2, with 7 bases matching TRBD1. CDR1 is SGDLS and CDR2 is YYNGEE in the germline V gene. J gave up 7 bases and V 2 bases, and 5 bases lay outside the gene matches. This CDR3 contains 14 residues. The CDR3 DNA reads TGTGCCAGCAGCGTTGACAGGGCGGGCGGGGAGCTGTTTTTT. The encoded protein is CASSVDRAGGELFF.

The CDR3 spells CASSTGPGENTEAFF. The CDR3 DNA is TGTGCCAGTTCGACAGGGCCTGGTGAGAACACTGAAGCTTTCTTT. The chain links TRBV7-6 to TRBJ1-1; 7 positions agree with TRBD1. The CDR3 loop spans 15 amino acids. J gave up 1 base and V 9 bases, and 11 bases lay outside the gene matches. Per the germline V gene, CDR1 is SGHVS and CDR2 is FNYEAQ.

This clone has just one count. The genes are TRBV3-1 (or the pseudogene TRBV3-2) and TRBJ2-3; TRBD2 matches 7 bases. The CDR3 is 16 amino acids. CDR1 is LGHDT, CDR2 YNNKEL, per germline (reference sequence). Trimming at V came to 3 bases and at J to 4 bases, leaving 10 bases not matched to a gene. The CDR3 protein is CASSHSYLREPDTQYF. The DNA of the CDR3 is TGTGCCAGCAGCCATTCCTATTTGCGGGAGCCAGATACGCAGTATTTT.

CDR3: CASSNGGYSYNEQFF. CDR3 nucleotides: TGTGCCAGTAGCAACGGCGGGTACTCCTACAATGAGCAGTTCTTC. The chain is built from TRBV19 and TRBJ2-1; the D gene is possibly TRBD2 (5 bases). Germline V gene sequence: CDR1 LNHDA, CDR2 SQIVND (reference sequence). This CDR3 has 15 amino acids. V was cut by 6 bases and J by 0 bases, with 12 bases left in between.